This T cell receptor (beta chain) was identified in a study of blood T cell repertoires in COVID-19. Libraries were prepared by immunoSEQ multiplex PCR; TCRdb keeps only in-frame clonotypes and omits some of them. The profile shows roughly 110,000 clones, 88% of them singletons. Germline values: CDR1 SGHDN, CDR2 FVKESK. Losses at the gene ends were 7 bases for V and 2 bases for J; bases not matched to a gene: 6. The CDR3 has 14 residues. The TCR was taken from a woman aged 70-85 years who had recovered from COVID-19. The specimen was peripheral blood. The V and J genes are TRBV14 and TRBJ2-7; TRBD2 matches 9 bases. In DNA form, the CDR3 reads TGTGCCAGCAAAAGGGCTAGCGGGGCCTACGAGCAGTACTTC. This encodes CASKRASGAYEQYF. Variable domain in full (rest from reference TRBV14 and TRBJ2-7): EAGVTQFPSHSVIEKGQTVTLRCDPISGHDNLYWYRRVMGKEIKFLLHFVKESKQDESGMPNNRFLAERTGGTYSTLKVQPAELEDSGVYFCASKRASGAYEQYFGPGTRLTVT.